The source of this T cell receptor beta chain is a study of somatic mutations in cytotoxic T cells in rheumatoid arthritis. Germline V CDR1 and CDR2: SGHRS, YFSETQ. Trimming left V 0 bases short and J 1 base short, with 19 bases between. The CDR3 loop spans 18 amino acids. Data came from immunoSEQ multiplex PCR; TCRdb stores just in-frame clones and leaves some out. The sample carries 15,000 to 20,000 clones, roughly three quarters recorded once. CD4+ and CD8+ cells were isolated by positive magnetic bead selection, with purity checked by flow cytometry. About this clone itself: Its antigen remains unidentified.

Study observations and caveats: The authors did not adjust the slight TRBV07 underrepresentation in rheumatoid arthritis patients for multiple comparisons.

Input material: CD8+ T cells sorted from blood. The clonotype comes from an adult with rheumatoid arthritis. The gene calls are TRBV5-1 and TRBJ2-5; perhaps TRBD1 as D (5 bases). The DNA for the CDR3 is TGCGCCAGCAGCTTGGACCTCCCTGGGGCTACCTTCCAAGAGACCCAGTACTTC. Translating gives CASSLDLPGATFQETQYF.